Listed below are T cell receptor beta chains from one sample, sequenced in a study of early T cells in non-severe SARS-CoV-2 infection. MiXCR, run by TCRdb on the 5' RACE reads, gives a single entry per CDR3 protein. The data contain 45,000 to 65,000 distinct CDR3 sequences, around 9.1% of them singletons. Sequencing used whole blood. These receptors came from an adult who was a healthcare worker with PCR-confirmed SARS-CoV-2 infection or an uninfected control (not recorded which). The conserved cysteine and the conserved F or W are not part of the CDR3 here. The size of a clone is reported for some rows only, either as once, few or many, or as a class for expanded clones.

V gene	clone size	CDR3 protein
TRBV5-5	many	ASSLVWRTGELF
TRBV20-1	-	SAFARAETQY
TRBV7-8	-	ASSLVMGTGGSEAF
TRBV7-2	many	ASSLVGDIAF
TRBV3-1	many	ASSPTYDRGLTGELF
TRBV30	-	AWRGGRETEAF
TRBV12-3/TRBV12-4	many	ASGELGLGYT
TRBV14	many	ASSPWRDRGSDTQY
TRBV2	many	ASRSEQGNNEAF
TRBV19	many	ASSIKGQGTYEQY
TRBV27	-	ASSSGPPGQLLGQPQH
TRBV20-1	-	SASGVLAGELF
TRBV7-2	many	ASSLRDSEQY